This T cell receptor (beta chain) originates from a study of blood T cell repertoires in COVID-19. A few counts support this clone. Germline V lookup: CDR1 LNHDA, CDR2 SQIVND (reference sequence). V lost 6 bases, J lost 8 bases, and 4 bases stayed unmatched. The CDR3 is made up of 13 amino acids. Per the authors' pipeline: Estimated nucleated cell counts came from reference gene primer amplification. The protocol was immunoSEQ multiplex PCR, while the TCRdb copy is restricted to in-frame clones and leaves out a portion. Clone size and V and J calls were adopted from that table, with D and trimming inferred from the DNA. This sample has 200,000 to 250,000 clones, with around four fifths found just once.

The genes are TRBV19 and TRBJ1-4; 9 bases align to TRBD1. This TCR was recovered from a woman between 40 and 50 years old who had been exposed to COVID-19. The sequenced sample consisted of PBMCs or T cells enriched from blood (not recorded which). The CDR3 DNA is TGTGCCAGTAGACGGGACAGGGTCGAAAAACTGTTTTTT. It codes for CASRRDRVEKLFF.